One sample yielded the 20 T cell receptor beta chains listed below, sequenced in a study of immune characteristics of hereditary and idiopathic chronic pancreatitis. TCRdb's copy holds only in-frame clones and misses some; the assay was immunoSEQ multiplex PCR. Here the sample spans a few thousand clones, roughly 73% being singletons. Patients having total pancreatectomy with islet autotransplantation provided the chronic pancreatitis pancreas tissue. Sequenced sample: pancreas tissue with hereditary chronic pancreatitis. The receptors shown here come from a human donor with chronic pancreatitis.

The chain joins TRBV4-3 to TRBJ2-1; D possibly corresponds to TRBD2 (6 bases). Germline CDR1 reads LGHNA; CDR2 reads YSLEER. This CDR3 comprises 17 residues. V lost 2 bases and J 7 bases, leaving 21 bases between the germline ends. CDR3 amino acids: CASSQTVATRSSNEQFF. Written as DNA, the CDR3 is TGCGCCAGCAGCCAAACGGTTGCGACTAGGTCGAGTAATGAGCAGTTCTTC.

This clone was detected only a few times. The V and J genes are TRBV19 and TRBJ2-1; TRBD2 is a possible D gene (6 bases). The CDR3 spans 16 residues. V was clipped by 3 bases and J by 3 bases, with 15 bases between them. The germline CDR1 and CDR2 sequences are LNHDA and SQIVND (reference sequence). The CDR3 loop reads CASSIGTGPLYNEQFF. The CDR3 DNA sequence: TGTGCCAGTAGTATCGGGACTGGACCCCTCTACAATGAGCAGTTCTTC. The whole variable domain, remainder taken from reference TRBV19 and TRBJ2-1, is DGGITQSPKYLFRKEGQNVTLSCEQNLNHDAMYWYRQDPGQGLRLIYYSQIVNDFQKGDIAEGYSVSREKKESFPLTVTSAQKNPTAFYLCASSIGTGPLYNEQFFGPGTRLTVL.

CDR3 bases: TGTGCCAGCAGCAAAGTGTATCTATCAGGGGCCGCAACTAATGAAAAACTGTTTTTT. Protein: CASSKVYLSGAATNEKLFF. The chain is built from TRBV21-1 and TRBJ1-4; the D call of TRBD1 is as the table states it, not checked on the DNA. TRBV21-1 is a pseudogene segment. This CDR3 contains 19 residues.

The gene calls are TRBV29-1 and TRBJ2-4; D may be TRBD2 (6 bases). The CDR3 extends over 16 amino acids. Trimming took off 7 bases at V and 6 bases at J, with 25 bases between the two ends. CDR1 SQVTM and CDR2 ANQGSEA come from the germline V gene. CDR3 protein: CSGGSDYPFAGNIQYF. Written as DNA, the CDR3 is TGCAGCGGTGGTTCGGACTACCCGTTTGCGGGAAACATTCAGTACTTC.

This clone is a singleton in its sample. The V call is TRBV18, the J call TRBJ1-4; D ambiguous. The CDR3 has 15 residues. V was clipped by 2 bases and J by 10 bases, with 17 bases between them. Germline V CDR1 and CDR2: KGHSH, LQKENI. This CDR3 reads CASSPTGSQSVKLFF. As DNA, the CDR3 is TGTGCCAGCTCACCAACGGGTTCTCAGTCGGTAAAACTGTTTTTT.

This clone has a single count. This rearrangement joins TRBV18 to TRBJ2-1; D gene unclear. V shed 3 bases and J shed 8 bases, with 20 bases lying between them. This CDR3 spans 16 amino acids. Per germline, CDR1 KGHSH and CDR2 LQKENI. Written as DNA, the CDR3 is TGTGCCAGCTCACCTCCGGGCTCCGGGTTCGAGGATGAGCAGTTCTTC. It specifies CASSPPGSGFEDEQFF.

V and J are TRBV6-1 and TRBJ2-7; the match to TRBD2 covers 8 bases. The CDR3 is 14 amino acids. Germline V gene sequence: CDR1 MNHNS, CDR2 SASEGT. V gave up 2 bases and J gave up 5 bases; unmatched junction bases: 5. The CDR3 region has the DNA TGTGCCAGCAGTGAAAACGGGGGGGTCGACGAGCAGTACGTC. Amino acids: CASSENGGVDEQYV.

The chain employs TRBV6-4 and TRBJ2-3; either TRBD1 or TRBD2 may fit D (6 bases each). Trimming shortened V by 4 bases and J by 2 bases, and 10 bases separated the two germline ends. The CDR3 runs to 14 residues. Germline assignment: CDR1 MRHNA and CDR2 SNTAGT. CDR3 region: CASSAGGPTDTQYF. The CDR3 bases are TGTGCCAGCAGTGCCGGGGGCCCCACAGATACGCAGTATTTT.

In this sample, this clone turned up a few times. The chain combines TRBV30 with TRBJ2-1, with a possible D match to TRBD2 (5 bases). Trimming removed 0 bases at V and 6 bases at J, with 18 bases between. From germline, CDR1 is GTSNPN and CDR2 SVGIG (reference sequence). The CDR3 length is 16 residues. The DNA of the CDR3 is TGTGCCTGGAGTGTCGGAGCGGCGGGTTCGGTCAATGAGCAGTTCTTC. Translating gives CAWSVGAAGSVNEQFF.

V and J are TRBV6-1 and TRBJ2-5, with 12 positions matching TRBD2. Germline-derived CDR1 and CDR2 are MNHNS and SASEGT. CDR3 length equals 15 residues. J gave up 4 bases and V 2 bases, and 2 bases lay outside the gene matches. The CDR3 here is CASSELAGGPETQYF. The CDR3 DNA sequence: TGTGCCAGCAGTGAACTAGCGGGGGGGCCAGAGACCCAGTACTTC.

The chain links TRBV18 to TRBJ2-7; 9 nucleotides line up with TRBD2. CDR1 KGHSH and CDR2 LQKENI come from the germline V gene. V trimming: 2 bases; J trimming: 6 bases; junction bases outside the gene matches: 2. The CDR3 contains 13 residues. CDR3 coding DNA: TGTGCCAGCTCACCAAGGACTAGCGTCGAGCAGTACTTC. This encodes CASSPRTSVEQYF.

By share, this clone ranks as medium-sized. The V and J genes are TRBV6-6 and TRBJ2-5, with D possibly matching TRBD2 (6 bases). The CDR3 contains 15 residues. V gave up 2 bases and J gave up 2 bases, with 12 bases separating them. Germline CDR1 is MNHNY and CDR2 is SVGAGI (reference sequence). The CDR3 sequence: CASSYISGVQETQYF. The CDR3 DNA sequence: TGTGCCAGCAGTTACATATCGGGGGTTCAAGAGACCCAGTACTTC.

The chain combines TRBV15 with TRBJ2-2, with 8 positions matching TRBD1. J gave up 9 bases and V 5 bases, and 11 bases lay outside the gene matches. The CDR3 consists of 15 residues. Germline CDR1 LNHNV, CDR2 YYDKDF (reference sequence). The CDR3 region has the DNA TGTGCCACCAGCGGTTCGGACAGGGTGGACCGGGAGCTGTTTTTT. Translated, it gives CATSGSDRVDRELFF.

This clone was recorded once. The V gene is TRBV27, the J gene TRBJ2-3, with D maybe TRBD1 (6 bases). CDR3 length: 17 amino acids. V lost 4 bases and J lost 2, with 19 bases in between. CDR1 is MNHEY and CDR2 is SMNVEV in the germline V gene (reference sequence). The CDR3 DNA reads TGTGCCAGCAGTTACAATTGGGGGCCCCACAACACAGATACGCAGTATTTT. Its translation: CASSYNWGPHNTDTQYF.

The chain uses TRBV28 and TRBJ2-5, with D unresolved. This CDR3 contains 13 residues. V dropped 4 bases and J dropped 2 bases, with 8 bases sitting between them. Germline assignment: CDR1 MDHEN and CDR2 SYDVKM. CDR3: CASSSSSQETQYF. For the CDR3, the DNA is TGTGCCAGCAGTTCAAGTTCACAAGAGACCCAGTACTTC.

The V call is TRBV28, the J call TRBJ1-2; TRBD1 is a possible D gene (5 bases). V gave up 3 bases and J gave up 8 bases, with 10 bases separating them. Germline CDR1 reads MDHEN; CDR2 reads SYDVKM. CDR3 length: 12 residues. This chain's CDR3 is CASSLGGWGYTF. The DNA of the CDR3 is TGTGCCAGCAGTTTGGGGGGATGGGGCTACACCTTC.

The CDR3 is CASSLGPRLAYEQYF. The DNA for the CDR3 is TGTGCCAGCAGCTTAGGACCACGCCTGGCTTACGAGCAGTACTTC. The chain uses TRBV7-2 and TRBJ2-7; no definite D call. Trimming left V 1 base short and J 4 bases short, with 14 bases between. The V gene's germline CDR1 is SGHTA and CDR2 FQGNSA. This CDR3 region has 15 residues.

The chain uses TRBV18 and TRBJ2-3; 9 nucleotides agree with TRBD1. J was trimmed by 3 bases and V by 7 bases; bases with no gene match: 5. This CDR3 comprises 14 residues. Germline CDR1 is KGHSH and CDR2 is LQKENI. CDR3 sequence reads: CASYRDRDTDTQYF. Written as DNA, the CDR3 is TGTGCCAGCTACCGGGACAGGGATACAGATACGCAGTATTTT.

This chain joins TRBV5-4 and TRBJ2-7; possibly TRBD1 or TRBD2 for D (5 bases each). Germline V CDR1 and CDR2: SGHNT, YYREEE (reference sequence). The CDR3 loop spans 13 amino acids. V was clipped by 4 bases and J by 3 bases, with 11 bases between them. The CDR3 DNA reads TGTGCCAGCAGCGATGGGACGCACTACGAGCAGTACTTC. Protein product: CASSDGTHYEQYF.

This clone is a singleton in its sample. CDR3 in amino acids: CASSTGTGRDTDTQYF. The CDR3 nucleotides are TGTGCCAGCAGCACAGGGACAGGGAGGGACACAGATACGCAGTATTTT. This sequence joins TRBV7-8 and TRBJ2-3; 9 nucleotides agree with TRBD1. V was pared by 5 bases and J by 2 bases, with 8 bases of the junction left unmatched. Germline V gene data show CDR1 as SGHVS and CDR2 as FQNEAQ. This CDR3 contains 16 residues.